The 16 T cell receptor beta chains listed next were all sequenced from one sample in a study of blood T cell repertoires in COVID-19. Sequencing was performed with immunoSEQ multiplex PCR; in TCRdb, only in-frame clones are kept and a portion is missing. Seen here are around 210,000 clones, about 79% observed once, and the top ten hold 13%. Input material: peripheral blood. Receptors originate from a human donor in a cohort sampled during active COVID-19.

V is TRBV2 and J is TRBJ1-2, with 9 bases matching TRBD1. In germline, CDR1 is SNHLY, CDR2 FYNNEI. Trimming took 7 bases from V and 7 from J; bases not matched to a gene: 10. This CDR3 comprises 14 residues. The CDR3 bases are TGTGCCAGCAAGGCTTCCGGGACAGGGTTTGGCTACACCTTC. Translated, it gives CASKASGTGFGYTF.

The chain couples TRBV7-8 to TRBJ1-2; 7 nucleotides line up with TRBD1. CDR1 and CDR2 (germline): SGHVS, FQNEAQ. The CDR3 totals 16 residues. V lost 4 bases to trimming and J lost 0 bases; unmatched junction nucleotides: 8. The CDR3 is CASSYGTDAANYGYTF. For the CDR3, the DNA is TGTGCCAGCAGCTACGGGACAGACGCAGCTAACTATGGCTACACCTTC.

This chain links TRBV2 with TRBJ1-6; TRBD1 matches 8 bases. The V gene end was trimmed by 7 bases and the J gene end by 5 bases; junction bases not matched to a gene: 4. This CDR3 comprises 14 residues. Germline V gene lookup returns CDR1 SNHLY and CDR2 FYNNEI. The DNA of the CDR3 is TGTGCCAGCATCATGGACAGGGATAATTCACCCCTCCACTTT. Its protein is CASIMDRDNSPLHF.

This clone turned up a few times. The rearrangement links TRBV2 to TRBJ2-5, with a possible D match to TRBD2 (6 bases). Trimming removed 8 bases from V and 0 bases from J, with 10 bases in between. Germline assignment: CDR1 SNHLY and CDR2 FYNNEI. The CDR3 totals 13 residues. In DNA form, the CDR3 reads TGTGCCAGCTATTCGGGGGACCAAGAGACCCAGTACTTC. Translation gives CASYSGDQETQYF.

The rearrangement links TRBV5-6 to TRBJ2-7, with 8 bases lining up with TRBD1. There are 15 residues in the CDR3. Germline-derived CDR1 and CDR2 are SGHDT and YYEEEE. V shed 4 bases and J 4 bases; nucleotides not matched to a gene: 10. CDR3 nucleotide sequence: TGTGCCAGCAGCGGGCTCGGACAGGGTCGTTACGAGCAGTACTTC. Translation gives CASSGLGQGRYEQYF.

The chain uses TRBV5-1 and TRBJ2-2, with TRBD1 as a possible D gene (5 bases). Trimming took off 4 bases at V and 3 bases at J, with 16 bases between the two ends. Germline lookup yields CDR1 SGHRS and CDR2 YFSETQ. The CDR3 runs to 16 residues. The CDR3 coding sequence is TGCGCCAGCAGCCCCCAGGGCAGGTTGGACACCGGGGAGCTGTTTTTT. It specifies CASSPQGRLDTGELFF. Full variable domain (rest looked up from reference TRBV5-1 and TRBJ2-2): KAGVTQTPRYLIKTRGQQVTLSCSPISGHRSVSWYQQTPGQGLQFLFEYFSETQRNKGNFPGRFSGRQFSNSRSEMNVSTLELGDSALYLCASSPQGRLDTGELFFGEGSRLTVL.

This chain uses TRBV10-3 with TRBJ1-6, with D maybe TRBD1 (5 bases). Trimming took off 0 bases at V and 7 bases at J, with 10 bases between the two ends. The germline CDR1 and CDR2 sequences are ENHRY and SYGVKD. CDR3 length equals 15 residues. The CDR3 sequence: CAISESRGSNSPLHF. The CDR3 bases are TGTGCCATCAGTGAGTCTAGGGGTTCAAATTCACCCCTCCACTTT.

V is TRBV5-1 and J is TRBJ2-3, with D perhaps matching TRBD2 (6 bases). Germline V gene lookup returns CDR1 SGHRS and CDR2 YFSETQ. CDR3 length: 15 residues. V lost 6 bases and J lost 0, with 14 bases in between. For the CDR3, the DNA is TGCGCCAGCACCCAGACCGGGACTAGCACAGATACGCAGTATTTT. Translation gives CASTQTGTSTDTQYF.

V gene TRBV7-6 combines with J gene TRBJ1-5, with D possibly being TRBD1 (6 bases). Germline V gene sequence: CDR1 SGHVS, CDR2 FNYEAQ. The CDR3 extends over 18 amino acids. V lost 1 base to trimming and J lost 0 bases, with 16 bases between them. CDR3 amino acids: CASSLERGGSYSNQPQHF. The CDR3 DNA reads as TGTGCCAGCAGCTTAGAACGCGGGGGCAGTTATAGCAATCAGCCCCAGCATTTT.

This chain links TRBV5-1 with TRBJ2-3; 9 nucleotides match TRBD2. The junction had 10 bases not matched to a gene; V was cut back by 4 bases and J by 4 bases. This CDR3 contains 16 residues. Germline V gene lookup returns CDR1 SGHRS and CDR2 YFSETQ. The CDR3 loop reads CASSRGVAGEPDTQYF. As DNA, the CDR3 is TGCGCCAGCAGCAGGGGGGTAGCGGGAGAACCAGATACGCAGTATTTT.

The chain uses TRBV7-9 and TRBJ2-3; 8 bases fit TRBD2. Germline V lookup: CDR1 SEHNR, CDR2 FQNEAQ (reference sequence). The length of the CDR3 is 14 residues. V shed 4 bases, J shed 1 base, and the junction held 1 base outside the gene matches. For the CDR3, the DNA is TGTGCCAGCAGCTGGCGGGAGGGCACAGATACGCAGTATTTT. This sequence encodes CASSWREGTDTQYF.

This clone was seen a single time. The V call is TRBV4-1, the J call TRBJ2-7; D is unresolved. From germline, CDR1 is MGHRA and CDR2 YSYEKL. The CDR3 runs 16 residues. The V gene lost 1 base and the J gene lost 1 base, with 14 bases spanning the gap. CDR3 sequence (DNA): TGCGCCAGCAGCCAAGCCTCAGCGCTTAAATCCTACGAGCAGTACTTC. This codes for CASSQASALKSYEQYF.

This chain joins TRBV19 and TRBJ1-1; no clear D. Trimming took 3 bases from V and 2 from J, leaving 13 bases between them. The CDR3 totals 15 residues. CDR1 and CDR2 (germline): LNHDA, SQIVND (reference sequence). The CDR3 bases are TGTGCCAGTAGTATGGGCAGTTCGCGCAACACTGAAGCTTTCTTT. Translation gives CASSMGSSRNTEAFF.

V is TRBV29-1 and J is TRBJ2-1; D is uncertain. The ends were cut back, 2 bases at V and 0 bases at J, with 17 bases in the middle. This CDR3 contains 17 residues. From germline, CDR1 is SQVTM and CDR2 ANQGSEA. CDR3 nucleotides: TGCAGCGTTGAACGTAACGGATTCCTAGGCTCCTACAATGAGCAGTTCTTC. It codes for CSVERNGFLGSYNEQFF.

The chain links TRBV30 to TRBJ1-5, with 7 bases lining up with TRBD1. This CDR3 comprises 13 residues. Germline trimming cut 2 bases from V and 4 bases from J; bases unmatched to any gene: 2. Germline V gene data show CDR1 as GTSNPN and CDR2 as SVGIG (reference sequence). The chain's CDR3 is CAWSLGQNQPQHF. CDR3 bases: TGTGCCTGGAGTTTGGGACAGAATCAGCCCCAGCATTTT.

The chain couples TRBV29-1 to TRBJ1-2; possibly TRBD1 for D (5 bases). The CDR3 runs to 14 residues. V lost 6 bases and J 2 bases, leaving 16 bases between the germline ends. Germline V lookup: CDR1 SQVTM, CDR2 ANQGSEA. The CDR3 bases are TGCAGCGTGGCAGGGCCAGCACCAAACTATGGCTACACCTTC. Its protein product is CSVAGPAPNYGYTF.